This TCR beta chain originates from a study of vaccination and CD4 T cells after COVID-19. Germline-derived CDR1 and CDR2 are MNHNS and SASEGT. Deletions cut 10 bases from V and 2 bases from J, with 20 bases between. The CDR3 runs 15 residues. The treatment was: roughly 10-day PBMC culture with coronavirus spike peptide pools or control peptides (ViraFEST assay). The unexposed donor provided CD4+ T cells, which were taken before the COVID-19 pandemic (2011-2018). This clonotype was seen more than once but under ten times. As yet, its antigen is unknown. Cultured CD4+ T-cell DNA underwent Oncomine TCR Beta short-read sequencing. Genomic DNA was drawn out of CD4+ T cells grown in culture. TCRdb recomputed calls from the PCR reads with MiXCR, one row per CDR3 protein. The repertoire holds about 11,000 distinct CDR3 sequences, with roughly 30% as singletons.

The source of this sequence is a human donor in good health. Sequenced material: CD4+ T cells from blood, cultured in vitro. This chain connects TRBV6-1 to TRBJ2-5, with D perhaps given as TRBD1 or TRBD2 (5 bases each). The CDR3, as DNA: TGTGCCACCAGCCTACTCGTGGGACCTCAAGAGACCCAGTACTTC. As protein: CATSLLVGPQETQYF.